The 19 T cell receptor beta chains presented below share a single source sample, sequenced in a study of cytomegalovirus exposure and HLA in healthy donors. Repertoires were generated with immunoSEQ multiplex PCR, while TCRdb's copy carries only in-frame clones and drops some. The data show about 57,000 clones, with around 90% seen just once and over 1% held by the top ten. Material for sequencing was PBMCs. These TCRs come from a woman under 30 in good health and CMV-seronegative.

The chain carries TRBV28 and TRBJ1-2; D might be TRBD1 (6 bases). Trimming took off 5 bases at V and 0 bases at J, with 10 bases between the two ends. This CDR3 has 14 amino acids. Germline lookup yields CDR1 MDHEN and CDR2 SYDVKM. CDR3 nucleotide sequence: TGTGCCAGCAGTAGGGACATAGCTAACTATGGCTACACCTTC. This gives the protein CASSRDIANYGYTF.

This clone occurred once. The V call is TRBV6-5, the J call TRBJ1-5; TRBD1 might be the D (6 bases). This CDR3 is 15 amino acids long. Trimming left V 5 bases short and J 6 bases short, with 17 bases between. Germline lookup yields CDR1 MNHEY and CDR2 SVGAGI. CDR3 region: CASSGYRVLSQPQHF. The CDR3, as DNA: TGTGCCAGCAGTGGATACAGGGTTTTATCTCAGCCCCAGCATTTT.

The V call is TRBV28, the J call TRBJ1-3, with 7 bases that match TRBD1. V trimming: 4 bases; J trimming: 2 bases; junction bases outside the gene matches: 2. CDR1 is MDHEN, CDR2 SYDVKM, per germline. This CDR3 region has 14 residues. In DNA, the CDR3 is TGTGCCAGCAGTTACAGGGGAGCTGGAAACACCATATATTTT. Translating it yields CASSYRGAGNTIYF.

This chain joins TRBV28 and TRBJ1-5; tentatively, D is TRBD1 (6 bases). Trimming took 4 bases from V and 5 from J, leaving 21 bases between them. Germline V gene data show CDR1 as MDHEN and CDR2 as SYDVKM. This CDR3 contains 17 residues. The CDR3 sequence: CASSSQTRLGGHQPQHF. The CDR3 nucleotides are TGTGCCAGCAGTTCTCAAACCCGCCTCGGGGGGCATCAGCCCCAGCATTTT.

The chain carries TRBV6-5 and TRBJ2-7; D might be TRBD1 (6 bases). V was shortened by 6 bases and J by 13 bases, with 19 bases between the two germline ends. Germline CDR1 MNHEY, CDR2 SVGAGI. This CDR3 has 12 amino acids. This chain's CDR3 is CASRALGGRDYF. The CDR3 DNA sequence: TGTGCCAGCAGGGCCCTTGGGGGCCGGGATTACTTC.

The genes are TRBV6-4 and TRBJ2-7, with D tentatively TRBD1 (5 bases). Trimming cost V 2 bases and J 5 bases, with 10 bases left between them. CDR1 and CDR2 (germline): MRHNA, SNTAGT. This CDR3 comprises 13 residues. The CDR3 protein is CASSDPQGDEQYF. The CDR3 region has the DNA TGTGCCAGCAGTGACCCTCAGGGCGACGAGCAGTACTTC.

The chain links TRBV19 to TRBJ1-5; tentative D call: TRBD1 (6 bases). The CDR3 sequence is 17 residues long. Germline V gene data show CDR1 as LNHDA and CDR2 as SQIVND (reference sequence). V lost 7 bases and J lost 0, with 19 bases in between. CDR3 DNA sequence: TGTGCCAGTAAGGGGTACGGGGACATTTATAGCAATCAGCCCCAGCATTTT. Amino acids: CASKGYGDIYSNQPQHF.

V and J are TRBV21-1 and TRBJ1-6; the table's D call TRBD1 went unverified against the DNA. TRBV21-1 is a pseudogene segment. The CDR3 loop spans 17 amino acids. In DNA, the CDR3 is TGTGCCAGCAATCAAAGAGGCCGGCAGGGGTTTAGTTCACCCCTCCACTTT. This sequence encodes CASNQRGRQGFSSPLHF.

The chain has TRBV10-3 and TRBJ2-7; 7 bases align to TRBD2. The CDR3 is 12 amino acids. CDR1 ENHRY and CDR2 SYGVKD come from the germline V gene. V gave up 11 bases and J gave up 3 bases; unmatched junction bases: 7. In DNA, the CDR3 is TGTGCCCTAGGGAGGGTGAACTACGAGCAGTACTTC. Amino acid sequence: CALGRVNYEQYF.

The rearrangement uses TRBV30 and TRBJ2-1, with TRBD2 as a possible D gene (5 bases). The germline V gene has CDR1 GTSNPN and CDR2 SVGIG (reference sequence). This CDR3 has 15 amino acids. Trimming left V 2 bases short and J 5 bases short, with 16 bases between. The CDR3 nucleotides are TGTGCCTGGAGTTCCGGGAATTGGGCGCACAATGAGCAGTTCTTC. Its translation is CAWSSGNWAHNEQFF. Complete variable domain (other parts from reference TRBV30 and TRBJ2-1): SQTIHQWPATLVQPVGSPLSLECTVEGTSNPNLYWYRQAAGRGLQLLFYSVGIGQISSEVPQNLSASRPQDRQFILSSKKLLLSDSGFYLCAWSSGNWAHNEQFFGPGTRLTVL.

This clone showed up just once. The chain is built from TRBV28 and TRBJ2-3, with unresolved D. CDR1 and CDR2 from the germline V gene are MDHEN and SYDVKM. Trimming removed 6 bases at V and 4 bases at J, with 8 bases between. The CDR3 consists of 12 residues. In nucleotides, the CDR3 is TGTGCCAGCAGCATCCTAGCAGATACGCAGTATTTT. Amino acid sequence: CASSILADTQYF. The variable domain in full, with the rest retrieved from reference TRBV28 and TRBJ2-3, is DVKVTQSSRYLVKRTGEKVFLECVQDMDHENMFWYRQDPGLGLRLIYFSYDVKMKEKGDIPEGYSVSREKKERFSLILESASTNQTSMYLCASSILADTQYFGPGTRLTVL.

The chain combines TRBV30 with TRBJ1-2; 7 positions agree with TRBD1. J was trimmed by 1 base and V by 4 bases; bases with no gene match: 6. The CDR3 runs to 14 residues. Germline V gives CDR1 GTSNPN, CDR2 SVGIG (reference sequence). The chain's CDR3 is CAWTRDRFNYGYTF. CDR3 coding DNA: TGTGCCTGGACCCGGGACAGATTTAACTATGGCTACACCTTC.

This clone has just a few counts. The rearrangement links TRBV5-6 to TRBJ2-7, with D possibly TRBD1 on 6 matching bases. Germline V gene data show CDR1 as SGHDT and CDR2 as YYEEEE. Trimming took off 2 bases at V and 0 bases at J, with 9 bases between the two ends. This CDR3 is 14 amino acids long. The CDR3 sequence is CASSFPGHSYEQYF. The CDR3 DNA reads TGTGCCAGCAGCTTCCCGGGACACTCCTACGAGCAGTACTTC.

The chain employs TRBV1 and TRBJ1-5; the D call of TRBD1 is as the table states it, not checked on the DNA. TRBV1 is noted as a pseudogene. The CDR3 loop spans 16 amino acids. The CDR3 DNA follows: TGCACCAGCAGCCAAGATACCCCAGGGGACGATCAGCCCCAGCATTTT. Its protein product is CTSSQDTPGDDQPQHF.

J is TRBJ1-3 and V is TRBV5-1; the D gene is possibly TRBD1 (6 bases). V lost 4 bases to trimming and J lost 0 bases, with 14 bases between them. Germline CDR1 is SGHRS and CDR2 is YFSETQ. The CDR3 is made up of 16 amino acids. The CDR3 protein is CASSTRQVGSGNTIYF. CDR3 bases: TGCGCCAGCAGCACTCGACAGGTCGGCTCTGGAAACACCATATATTTT. The whole variable domain, filled in from reference TRBV5-1 and TRBJ1-3, reads KAGVTQTPRYLIKTRGQQVTLSCSPISGHRSVSWYQQTPGQGLQFLFEYFSETQRNKGNFPGRFSGRQFSNSRSEMNVSTLELGDSALYLCASSTRQVGSGNTIYFGEGSWLTVV.

The CDR3 DNA reads as TGTGCCAGACGGGGACTCAATGGCTACACCTTC. As protein: CARRGLNGYTF. V gene TRBV6-1 combines with J gene TRBJ1-2, with D perhaps TRBD1 (5 bases). The CDR3 is made up of 11 amino acids. Germline V gene lookup returns CDR1 MNHNS and CDR2 SASEGT. V was shortened by 9 bases and J by 6 bases, with 11 bases between the two germline ends.

The chain recombines TRBV30 with TRBJ1-2; D uncertain. The CDR3 loop spans 12 amino acids. The germline V gene has CDR1 GTSNPN and CDR2 SVGIG (reference sequence). V was clipped by 2 bases and J by 4 bases, with 8 bases between them. CDR3 loop: CAWSSAVYGYTF. CDR3 DNA sequence: TGTGCCTGGAGTTCAGCGGTCTATGGCTACACCTTC.

The gene calls are TRBV29-1 and TRBJ2-1; TRBD2 is a possible D gene (6 bases). The CDR3 is 12 residues long. Germline V CDR1 and CDR2: SQVTM, ANQGSEA. The V end was cut by 7 bases, the J end by 9 bases, with 16 bases between. This chain's CDR3 is CSALTSRGEQFF. The CDR3 DNA reads as TGCAGCGCCTTGACTAGTCGGGGTGAGCAGTTCTTC.

This chain uses TRBV9 with TRBJ2-6; 10 bases are shared with TRBD1. There are 19 residues in the CDR3. The junction had 10 bases not matched to a gene; V was cut back by 0 bases and J by 4 bases. Germline assignment: CDR1 SGDLS and CDR2 YYNGEE. As DNA, the CDR3 is TGTGCCAGCAGCGTAGGCCCAACCGGGACAGGGGCCGGGGCCAACGTCCTGACTTTC. Amino acids: CASSVGPTGTGAGANVLTF.